This entry concerns a single T cell receptor beta chain. The data were taken from a study of control samples from healthy donors and cancer patients. The J segment lost 5 bases and the V segment lost 4 bases, leaving 6 bases of the junction unmatched. This CDR3 comprises 14 residues. CDR1 is DFQATT, CDR2 SNEGSKA, per germline (reference sequence). Clones were sequenced by immunoSEQ multiplex PCR, and TCRdb holds only the in-frame ones, with some missing. The sample contains about 170,000 clones, 80% to 90% of which appear only once. The sequencing sample was made of blood. The sequence derives from a young woman in good health. The chain is built from TRBV20-1 and TRBJ2-2; TRBD2 matches 8 bases. CDR3 nucleotides: TGCAGTGCTAATGAGCGGGGGCCAACCGGGGAGCTGTTTTTT. Residues: CSANERGPTGELFF.